This paragraph covers one T cell receptor beta chain sequence. Its antigen remains undetermined. Base qualities are missing; no much larger clone stands one base away. This entry belongs to a study of blood T cell repertoires in COVID-19 (dated by TCRdb to 2018 to 2021). Regarding the research as a whole: Samples covering the acute and convalescent phases of COVID-19 were provided by collaborators in the United States, Italy and Spain. A de-identified subject ID, COVID-19 status, age in years and sex were almost always included in the sample metadata. The repertoires were released in a freely available public database meant as a resource for research on the immune response to SARS-CoV-2. The prospective study material was composed of cDNA or gDNA derived from T cells, B-cell-depleted T cells, or PBMCs. Subjects who had been exposed to COVID-19, were actively infected with it, or had recovered from it provided the deeply sampled blood TCRbeta repertoires that made up the dataset. Where HLA class I and class II types were available, the types were taken from metadata supplied by the sample provider, not from assay-based typing. The samples were drawn from two sources: the first 160 participants of the ongoing ImmuneRACE study, and 1,000 to 1,500 subjects contributed by 6 global collaborators. Broad study findings and their caveats: The quantity of clinical and demographic metadata differed by source and by participant and was supplied without curation.

The cysteine opens and the phenylalanine closes a CDR3 of 12 amino acids. Only the CDR3 DNA stays, 36 bases, in frame from base 1. Trimming removed 2 bases from V and 4 bases from J; the gene matches leave 0 bases unexplained. For CDR1 and CDR2, the germline V gene (reference sequence) lists SGHKS and YYEKEE. TCRbeta CDR3 regions were amplified from genomic DNA using the immunoSEQ Assay, a bias-controlled multiplex PCR. Processing in the source paper ran as follows. Nucleated cell counts per sample were estimated from amplification of reference gene primers within the assay. To quantify the absolute abundance of each unique TCRbeta CDR3 rearrangement, sequence reads were collapsed and filtered. Productive Simpson clonality was computed per sample as the square root of Simpson's diversity index over productive rearrangements. This is the immuneACCESS table as TCRdb keeps it, with only in-frame sequences that have V and J called. A part of the clones is gone; compared with another copy, unresolved V genes explain less than half, and the rest is unexplained. That table is the source of V, J and clone size, and D and trimming were worked out from the DNA. The sample yields 210,000 or so clones; 84% were counted once. Clones ranked in the top ten supply 7.6% of the sample.

The collaborating institutions used their own protocols to collect whole blood in K2EDTA tubes. For TCRbeta analysis, collaborators shipped samples in one of three forms: frozen whole blood, isolated PBMCs, or DNA extracted from either of those sample types. This sequence uses TRBV5-5 and TRBJ2-7, with 7 junctional bases fitting TRBD1. The sequenced sample consisted of peripheral blood. The sequence was collected from a woman aged 45-65 years with active or convalescent COVID-19. The CDR3 region: CASSLQGYEQYF. In nucleotide form, the sequence is TGTGCCAGCAGCTTACAGGGGTACGAGCAGTACTTC.